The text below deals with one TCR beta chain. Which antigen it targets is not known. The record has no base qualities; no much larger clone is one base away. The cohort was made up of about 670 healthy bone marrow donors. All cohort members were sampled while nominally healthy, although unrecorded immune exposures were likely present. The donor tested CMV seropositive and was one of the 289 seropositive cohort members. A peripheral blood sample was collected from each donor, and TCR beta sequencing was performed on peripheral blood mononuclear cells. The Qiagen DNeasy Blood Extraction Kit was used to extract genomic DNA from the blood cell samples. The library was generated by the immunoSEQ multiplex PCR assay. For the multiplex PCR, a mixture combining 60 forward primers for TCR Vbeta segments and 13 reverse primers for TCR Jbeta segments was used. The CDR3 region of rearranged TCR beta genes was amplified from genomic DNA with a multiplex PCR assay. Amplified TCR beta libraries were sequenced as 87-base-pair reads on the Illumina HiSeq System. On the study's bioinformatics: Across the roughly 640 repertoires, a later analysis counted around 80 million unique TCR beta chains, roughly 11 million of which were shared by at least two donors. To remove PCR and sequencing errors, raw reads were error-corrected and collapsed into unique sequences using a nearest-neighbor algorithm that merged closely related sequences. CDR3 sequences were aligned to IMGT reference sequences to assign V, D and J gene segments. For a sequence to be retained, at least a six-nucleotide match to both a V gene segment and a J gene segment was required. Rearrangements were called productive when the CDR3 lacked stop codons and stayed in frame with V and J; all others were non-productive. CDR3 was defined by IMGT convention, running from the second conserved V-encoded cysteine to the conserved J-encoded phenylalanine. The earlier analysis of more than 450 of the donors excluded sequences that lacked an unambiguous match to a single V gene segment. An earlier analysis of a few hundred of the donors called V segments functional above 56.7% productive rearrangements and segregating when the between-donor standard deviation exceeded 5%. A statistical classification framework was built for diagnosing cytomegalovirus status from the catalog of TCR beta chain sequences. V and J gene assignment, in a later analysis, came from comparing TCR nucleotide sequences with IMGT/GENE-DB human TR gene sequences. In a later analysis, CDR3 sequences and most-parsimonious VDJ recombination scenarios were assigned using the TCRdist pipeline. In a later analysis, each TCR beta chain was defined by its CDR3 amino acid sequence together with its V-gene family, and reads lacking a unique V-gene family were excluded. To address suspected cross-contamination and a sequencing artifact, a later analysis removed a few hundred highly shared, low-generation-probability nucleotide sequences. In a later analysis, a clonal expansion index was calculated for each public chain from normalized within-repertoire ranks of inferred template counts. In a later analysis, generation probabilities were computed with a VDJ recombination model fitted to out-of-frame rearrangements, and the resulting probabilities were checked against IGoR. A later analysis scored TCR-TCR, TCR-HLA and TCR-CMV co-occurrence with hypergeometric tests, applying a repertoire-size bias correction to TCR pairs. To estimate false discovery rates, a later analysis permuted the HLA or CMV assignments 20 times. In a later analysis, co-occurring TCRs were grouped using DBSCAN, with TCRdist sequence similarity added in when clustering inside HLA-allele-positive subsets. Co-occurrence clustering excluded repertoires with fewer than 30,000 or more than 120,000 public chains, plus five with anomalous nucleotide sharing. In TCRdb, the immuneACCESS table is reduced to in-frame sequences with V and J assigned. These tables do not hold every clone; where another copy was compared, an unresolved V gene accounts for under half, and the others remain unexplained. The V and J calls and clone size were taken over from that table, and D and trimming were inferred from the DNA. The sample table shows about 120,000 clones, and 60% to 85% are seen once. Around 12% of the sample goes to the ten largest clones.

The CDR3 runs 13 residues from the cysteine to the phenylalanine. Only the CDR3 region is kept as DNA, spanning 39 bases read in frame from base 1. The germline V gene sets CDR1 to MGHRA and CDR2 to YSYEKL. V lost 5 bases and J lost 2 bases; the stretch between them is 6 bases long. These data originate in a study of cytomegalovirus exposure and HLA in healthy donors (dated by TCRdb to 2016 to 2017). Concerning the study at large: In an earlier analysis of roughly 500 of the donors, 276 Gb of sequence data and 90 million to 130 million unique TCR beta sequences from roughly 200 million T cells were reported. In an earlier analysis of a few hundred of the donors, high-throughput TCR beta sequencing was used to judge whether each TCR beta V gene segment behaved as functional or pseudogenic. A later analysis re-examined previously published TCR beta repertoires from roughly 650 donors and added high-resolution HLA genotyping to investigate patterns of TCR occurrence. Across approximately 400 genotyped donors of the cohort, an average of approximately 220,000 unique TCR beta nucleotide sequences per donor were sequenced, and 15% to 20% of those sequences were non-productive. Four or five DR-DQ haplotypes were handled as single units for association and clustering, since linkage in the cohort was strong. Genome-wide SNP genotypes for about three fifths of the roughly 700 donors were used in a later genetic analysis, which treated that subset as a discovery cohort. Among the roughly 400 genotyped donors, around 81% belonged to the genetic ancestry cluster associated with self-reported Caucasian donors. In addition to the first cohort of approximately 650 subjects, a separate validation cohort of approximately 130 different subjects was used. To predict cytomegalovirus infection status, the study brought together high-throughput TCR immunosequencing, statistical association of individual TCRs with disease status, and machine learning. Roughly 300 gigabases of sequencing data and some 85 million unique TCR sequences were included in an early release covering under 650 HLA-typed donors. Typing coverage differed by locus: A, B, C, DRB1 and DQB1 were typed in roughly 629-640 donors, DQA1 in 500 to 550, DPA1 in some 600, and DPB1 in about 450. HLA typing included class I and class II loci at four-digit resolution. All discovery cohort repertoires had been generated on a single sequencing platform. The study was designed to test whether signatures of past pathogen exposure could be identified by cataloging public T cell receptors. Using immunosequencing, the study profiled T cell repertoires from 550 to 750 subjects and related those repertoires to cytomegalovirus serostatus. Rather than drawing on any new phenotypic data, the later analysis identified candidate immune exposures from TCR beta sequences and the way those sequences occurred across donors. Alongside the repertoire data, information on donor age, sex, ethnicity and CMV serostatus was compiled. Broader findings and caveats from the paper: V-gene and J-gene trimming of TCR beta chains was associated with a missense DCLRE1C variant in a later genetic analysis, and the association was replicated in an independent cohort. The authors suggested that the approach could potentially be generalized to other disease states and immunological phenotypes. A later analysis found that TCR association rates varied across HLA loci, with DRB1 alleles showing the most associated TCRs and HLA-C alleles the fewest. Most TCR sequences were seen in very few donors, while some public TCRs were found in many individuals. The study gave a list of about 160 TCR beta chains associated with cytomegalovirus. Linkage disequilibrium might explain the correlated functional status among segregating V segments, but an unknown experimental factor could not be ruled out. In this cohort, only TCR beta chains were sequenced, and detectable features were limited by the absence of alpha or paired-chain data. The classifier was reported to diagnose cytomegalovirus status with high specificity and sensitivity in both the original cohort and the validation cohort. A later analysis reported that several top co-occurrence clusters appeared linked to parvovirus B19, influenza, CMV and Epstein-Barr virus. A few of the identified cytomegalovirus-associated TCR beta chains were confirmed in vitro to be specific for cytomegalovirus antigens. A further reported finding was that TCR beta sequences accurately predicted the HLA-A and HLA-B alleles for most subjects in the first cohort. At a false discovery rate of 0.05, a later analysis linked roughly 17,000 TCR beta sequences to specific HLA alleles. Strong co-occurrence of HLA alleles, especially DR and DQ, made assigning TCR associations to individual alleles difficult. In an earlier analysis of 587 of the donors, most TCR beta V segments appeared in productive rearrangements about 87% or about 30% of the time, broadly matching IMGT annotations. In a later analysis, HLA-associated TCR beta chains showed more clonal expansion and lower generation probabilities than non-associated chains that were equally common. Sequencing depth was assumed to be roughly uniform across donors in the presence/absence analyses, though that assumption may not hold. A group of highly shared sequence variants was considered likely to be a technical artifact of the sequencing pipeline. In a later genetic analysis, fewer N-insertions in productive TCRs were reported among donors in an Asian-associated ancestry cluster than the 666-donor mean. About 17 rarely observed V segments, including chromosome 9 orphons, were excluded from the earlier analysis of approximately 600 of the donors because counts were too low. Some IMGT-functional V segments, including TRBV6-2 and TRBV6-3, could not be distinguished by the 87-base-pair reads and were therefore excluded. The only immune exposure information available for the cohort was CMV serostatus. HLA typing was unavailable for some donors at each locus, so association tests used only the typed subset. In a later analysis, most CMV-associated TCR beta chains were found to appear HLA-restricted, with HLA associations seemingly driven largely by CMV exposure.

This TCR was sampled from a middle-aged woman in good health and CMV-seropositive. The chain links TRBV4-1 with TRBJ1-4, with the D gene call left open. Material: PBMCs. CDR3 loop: CASSRETNEKLFF. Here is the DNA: TGCGCCAGCAGCAGGGAGACTAATGAAAAACTGTTTTTT.